The clone carrying this T cell receptor (beta chain) was counted once. The germline gene is not matched at one end of the junction; a read error may be the cause. Arm-PCR of CDR3 regions and iRepertoire HTBI primers were the basis on which TCR beta libraries were built. TCRdb reprocessed the multiplex PCR reads via MiXCR and lists one record per CDR3 protein. The data contain 450,000 or so distinct CDR3 sequences, approximately 23% of them seen just once; the ten biggest clones take up around 14%. This sample is drawn from a study of regulatory T cells in long-lasting Graves disease. Looking at the study overall: The study counted Graves' disease as persistent given over 5 years of antithyroid drugs and positive TSH receptor antibodies.

The time point here: persistent/refractory GD, antithyroid drugs over 5 years with positive TRAb. TCR sequences were obtained from RNA taken from PBMCs. The sequenced sample was peripheral blood mononuclear cells (PBMCs), obtained when the disease was refractory, from a patient treated with antithyroid drugs. The receptor was isolated from a female donor with Graves disease.

CDR3 bases: TGTGCCAACAGCCAAGGAGGAGGACCCTACGAGCAGTACTTC. This gives the protein CANSQGGGPYEQYF. The chain carries TRBV3-1 and TRBJ2-7; weak D call: TRBD2 (5 bases). This CDR3 is 14 amino acids long. From germline, CDR1 is LGHDT and CDR2 YNNKEL (reference sequence).